This TCR beta chain was recovered during a study of blood T cells in healthy people across ages. CDR1 and CDR2 from the germline V gene are LGHDT and YNNKEL (reference sequence). V dropped 4 bases and J dropped 5; count of bases not matched to a gene: 5. The CDR3 loop spans 14 amino acids. Through a sample-barcoded 5' primer and a J-beta primer mix, a second PCR was run for about 6 to 11 cycles. TCRdb re-called the 5' RACE reads with MiXCR, one entry per CDR3 protein. The table records approximately 820,000 distinct CDR3 sequences, approximately 48% of them present only once. The receptor's source is a man between 60 and 75 years old in good health. This chain connects TRBV3-1 to TRBJ1-2, with 9 nucleotides matching TRBD1. The sequenced sample consisted of blood. The CDR3 is CASSRRQGGYGYTF. For the CDR3, the DNA is TGTGCCAGCAGCCGCCGACAGGGGGGGTATGGCTACACCTTC.